This TCR beta chain was observed in a study of T cells in Graves' hyperthyroidism and ophthalmopathy. Findings and limits, study-wide: Onset of ophthalmopathy came a median 6.5 months after the model predicted it.

The V and J ends lost 6 bases and 0 bases respectively, with 8 bases between them. The germline gives CDR1 LNHDA, CDR2 SQIVND (reference sequence). There are 13 residues in the CDR3. This clonotype was found a few times. Its antigen is currently unknown. The CDR3 regions of TCR beta were amplified from RNA transcripts. Initially, a first-round RT-PCR of the TCR CDR3 employed the HTBI primer set. Each CDR3 protein is one row after TCRdb ran MiXCR on the multiplex PCR reads. Counted here are under 400,000 distinct CDR3 sequences, approximately 25% occurring once; the ten biggest clones make up less than 85%.

This chain uses TRBV19 with TRBJ1-2; D might be TRBD1 (5 bases). The clonotype comes from a man aged 45-65 years with Graves' hyperthyroidism. The sequencing sample was made of blood. The CDR3: CASRSDTNYGYTF. The CDR3 bases are TGTGCCAGTAGGTCGGACACTAACTATGGCTACACCTTC. Full variable domain (remainder filled in from reference TRBV19 and TRBJ1-2): DGGITQSPKYLFRKEGQNVTLSCEQNLNHDAMYWYRQDPGQGLRLIYYSQIVNDFQKGDIAEGYSVSREKKESFPLTVTSAQKNPTAFYLCASRSDTNYGYTFGSGTRLTVV.